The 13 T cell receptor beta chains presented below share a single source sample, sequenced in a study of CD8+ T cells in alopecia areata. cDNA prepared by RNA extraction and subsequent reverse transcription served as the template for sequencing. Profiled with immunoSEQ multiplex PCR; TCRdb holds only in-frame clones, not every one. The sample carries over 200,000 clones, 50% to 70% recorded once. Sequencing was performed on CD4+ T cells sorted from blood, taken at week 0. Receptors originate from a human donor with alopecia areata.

The CDR3 sequence: CASSSDREVSYEQYF. CDR3 in DNA: TGTGCCAGCAGCTCGGACAGGGAGGTGTCCTACGAGCAGTACTTC. The rearrangement joins TRBV13 to TRBJ2-7; 8 positions match TRBD1. CDR3 size: 15 residues. Trimming cost V 4 bases and J 1 base; bases outside gene matches: 6. Germline values: CDR1 PRHDT, CDR2 FYEKMQ (reference sequence).

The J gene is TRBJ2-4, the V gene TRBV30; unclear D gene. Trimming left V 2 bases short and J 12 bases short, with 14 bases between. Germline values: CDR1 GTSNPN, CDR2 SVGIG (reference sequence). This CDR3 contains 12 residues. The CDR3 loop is CAWSTSSGAQYF. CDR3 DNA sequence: TGTGCCTGGAGTACGAGTAGTGGTGCTCAGTACTTC.

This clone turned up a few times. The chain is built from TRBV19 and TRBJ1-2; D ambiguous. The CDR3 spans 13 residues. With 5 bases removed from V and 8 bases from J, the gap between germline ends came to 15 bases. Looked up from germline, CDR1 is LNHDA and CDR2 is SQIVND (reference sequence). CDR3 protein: CASSRWGTGGYTF. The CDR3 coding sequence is TGTGCCAGTAGTCGGTGGGGTACCGGCGGCTACACCTTC.

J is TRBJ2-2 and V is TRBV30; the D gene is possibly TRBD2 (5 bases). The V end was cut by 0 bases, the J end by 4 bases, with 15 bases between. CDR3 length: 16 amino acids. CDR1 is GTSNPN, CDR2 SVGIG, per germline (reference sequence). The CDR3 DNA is TGTGCCTGGAGTGTACAACTAGGACTGGTCACCGGGGAGCTGTTTTTT. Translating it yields CAWSVQLGLVTGELFF.

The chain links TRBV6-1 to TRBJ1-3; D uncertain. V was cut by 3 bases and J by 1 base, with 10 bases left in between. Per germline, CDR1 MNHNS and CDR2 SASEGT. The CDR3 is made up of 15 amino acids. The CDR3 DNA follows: TGTGCCAGCAGTGAGCGAAGGAGGTCTGGAAACACCATATATTTT. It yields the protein CASSERRRSGNTIYF.

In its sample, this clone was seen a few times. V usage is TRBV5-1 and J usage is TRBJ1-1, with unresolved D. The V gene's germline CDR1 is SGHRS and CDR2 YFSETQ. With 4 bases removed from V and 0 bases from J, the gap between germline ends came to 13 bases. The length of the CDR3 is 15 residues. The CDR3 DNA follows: TGCGCCAGCAGCCTGAAAGACAACATGAACACTGAAGCTTTCTTT. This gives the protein CASSLKDNMNTEAFF.

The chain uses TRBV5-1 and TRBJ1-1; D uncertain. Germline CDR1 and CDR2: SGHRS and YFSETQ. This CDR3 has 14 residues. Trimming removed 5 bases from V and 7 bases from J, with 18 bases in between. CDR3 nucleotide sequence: TGCGCCAGCAGAGGTTCCACGGGGTACCGTGAAGCTTTCTTT. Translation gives CASRGSTGYREAFF.

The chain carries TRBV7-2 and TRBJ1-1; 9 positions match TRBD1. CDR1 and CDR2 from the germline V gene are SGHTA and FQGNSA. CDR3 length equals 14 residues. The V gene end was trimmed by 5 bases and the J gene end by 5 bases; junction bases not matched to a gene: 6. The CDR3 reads CASSTRQGVTEAFF. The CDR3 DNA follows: TGTGCCAGCAGCACAAGACAGGGGGTAACTGAAGCTTTCTTT.

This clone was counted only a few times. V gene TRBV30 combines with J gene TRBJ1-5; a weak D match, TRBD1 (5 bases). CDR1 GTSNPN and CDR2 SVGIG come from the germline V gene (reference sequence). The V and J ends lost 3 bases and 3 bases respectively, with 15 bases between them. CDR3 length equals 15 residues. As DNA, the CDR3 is TGTGCCTGGAGCACTCGGGGCAGGGTCAATCAGCCCCAGCATTTT. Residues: CAWSTRGRVNQPQHF.

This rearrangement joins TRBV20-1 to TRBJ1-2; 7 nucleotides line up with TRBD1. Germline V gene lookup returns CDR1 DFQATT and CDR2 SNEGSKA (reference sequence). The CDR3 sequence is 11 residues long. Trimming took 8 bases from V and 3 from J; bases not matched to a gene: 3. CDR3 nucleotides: TGCAGTACAGACAGGGACTATGGCTACACCTTC. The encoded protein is CSTDRDYGYTF.

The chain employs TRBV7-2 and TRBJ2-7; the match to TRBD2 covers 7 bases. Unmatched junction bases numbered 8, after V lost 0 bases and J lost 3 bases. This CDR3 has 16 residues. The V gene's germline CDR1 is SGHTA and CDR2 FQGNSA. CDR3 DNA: TGTGCCAGCAGCTTAGCGGGCGGGAGCTATGTCTACGAGCAGTACTTC. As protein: CASSLAGGSYVYEQYF. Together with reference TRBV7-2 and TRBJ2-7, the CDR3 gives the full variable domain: GAGVSQSPSNKVTEKGKDVELRCDPISGHTALYWYRQSLGQGLEFLIYFQGNSAPDKSGLPSDRFSAERTGGSVSTLTIQRTQQEDSAVYLCASSLAGGSYVYEQYFGPGTRLTVT.

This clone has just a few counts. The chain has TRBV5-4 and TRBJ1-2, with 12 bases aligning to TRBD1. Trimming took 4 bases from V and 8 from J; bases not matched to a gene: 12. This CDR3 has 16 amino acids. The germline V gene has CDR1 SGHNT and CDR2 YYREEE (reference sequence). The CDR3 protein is CASSPPPGQGARGYTF. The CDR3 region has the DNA TGTGCCAGCAGCCCACCCCCGGGACAGGGGGCTCGCGGCTACACCTTC.

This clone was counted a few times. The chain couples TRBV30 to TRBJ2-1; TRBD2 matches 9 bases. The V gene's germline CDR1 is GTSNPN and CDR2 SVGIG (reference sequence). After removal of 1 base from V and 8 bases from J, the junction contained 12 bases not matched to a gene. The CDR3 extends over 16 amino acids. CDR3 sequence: CAWSARFSGSLHEQFF. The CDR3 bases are TGTGCCTGGAGTGCTAGATTTAGCGGGAGCTTGCATGAGCAGTTCTTC.